This TCR beta chain was observed in a study of blood T cell repertoires in COVID-19. Study-level information: Samples came from the United States, Italy and Spain, spanning acute and convalescent COVID-19. From T cells, B-cell-depleted T cells, or PBMCs came the material, which was cDNA or gDNA.

As processed by the authors: The authors estimated nucleated cell counts from reference gene primer amplification. The method was immunoSEQ multiplex PCR; TCRdb's version includes in-frame clones alone and lacks a portion of them. V, J and clone size are taken as reported in that table, and D and trimming were inferred from the DNA itself. The repertoire holds tens of thousands of clones, with 70% to 90% as singletons. Between the trimmed V and J ends, which lost 5 bases and 1 base, there was a span of 3 bases. This CDR3 region has 11 residues. Germline CDR1 SGHRS, CDR2 YFSETQ. Input material: peripheral blood. The gene calls are TRBV5-1 and TRBJ2-5; no reliable D call. This TCR was sampled from a man aged 60 to 75 with acute or convalescent COVID-19. CDR3 bases: TGCGCCAGCAGTCTCCAAGAGACCCAGTACTTC. Translating it yields CASSLQETQYF.